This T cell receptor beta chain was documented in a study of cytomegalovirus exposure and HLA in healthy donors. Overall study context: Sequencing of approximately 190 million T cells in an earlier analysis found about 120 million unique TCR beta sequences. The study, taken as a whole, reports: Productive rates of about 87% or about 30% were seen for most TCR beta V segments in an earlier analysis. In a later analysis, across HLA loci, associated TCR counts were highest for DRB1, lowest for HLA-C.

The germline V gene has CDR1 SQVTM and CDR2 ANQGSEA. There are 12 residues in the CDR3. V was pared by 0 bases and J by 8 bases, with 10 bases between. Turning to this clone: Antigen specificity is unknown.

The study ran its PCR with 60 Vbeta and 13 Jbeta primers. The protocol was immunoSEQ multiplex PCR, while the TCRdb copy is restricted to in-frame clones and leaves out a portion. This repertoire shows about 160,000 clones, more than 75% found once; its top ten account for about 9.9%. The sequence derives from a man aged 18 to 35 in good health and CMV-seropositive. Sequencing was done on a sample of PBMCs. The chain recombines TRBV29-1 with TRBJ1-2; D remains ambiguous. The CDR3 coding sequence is TGCAGCGTTGAAGAAGGAGCGGGAGGCTACACCTTC. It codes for CSVEEGAGGYTF.